Described below is a single T cell receptor (beta chain) sequence and its context. The sample comes from a study of radiotherapy plus CTLA-4 blockade in lung cancer. Clones were sequenced by immunoSEQ multiplex PCR, and TCRdb holds only the in-frame ones, with some missing. The sample contains around 44,000 clones, roughly 90% of which appear only once. Source: peripheral blood, taken from a patient treated with radiotherapy plus ipilimumab. This clonotype was sampled from a human donor with non-small cell lung cancer that progressed on radiotherapy plus ipilimumab. Some clones in this sample may be carry-over from other donors' samples.

The CDR3 protein is CASDRDSNQPQHF. CDR3 nucleotides: TGTGCCAGTGACAGGGATAGCAATCAGCCCCAGCATTTT. This chain connects TRBV2 to TRBJ1-5; 7 bases line up with TRBD1. The germline V gene has CDR1 SNHLY and CDR2 FYNNEI. This CDR3 has 13 residues. V trimming: 9 bases; J trimming: 0 bases; junction bases outside the gene matches: 2.